These 18 T cell receptor beta chains came from one sample sequenced in a study of blood T cell repertoires in COVID-19. Some clones are missing from TCRdb's copy, which holds only in-frame ones; the method was immunoSEQ multiplex PCR. The repertoire holds a few hundred thousand clones, with 75% to 90% as singletons. Sequencing used peripheral blood. These receptors originate from a woman in her twenties or thirties who had recovered from COVID-19.

The rearrangement links TRBV19 to TRBJ2-6; 7 bases agree with TRBD1. The V and J ends lost 3 bases and 0 bases, in that order; junction bases with no gene match: 2. Per the germline V gene, CDR1 is LNHDA and CDR2 is SQIVND (reference sequence). The CDR3 spans 16 residues. CDR3 bases: TGTGCCAGTAGTATTGACAGGGACTCTGGGGCCAACGTCCTGACTTTC. This sequence encodes CASSIDRDSGANVLTF. Looking up the rest from reference TRBV19 and TRBJ2-6 gives the full variable domain: DGGITQSPKYLFRKEGQNVTLSCEQNLNHDAMYWYRQDPGQGLRLIYYSQIVNDFQKGDIAEGYSVSREKKESFPLTVTSAQKNPTAFYLCASSIDRDSGANVLTFGAGSRLTVL.

The chain carries TRBV18 and TRBJ2-1; 14 bases fit TRBD2. Germline CDR1 KGHSH, CDR2 LQKENI. The V gene end was trimmed by 6 bases and the J gene end by 7 bases; junction bases not matched to a gene: 8. This CDR3 comprises 16 residues. The CDR3 nucleotides read TGTGCCAGCTCCCCTACGGGACTAGCGGGAGAAAATGAGCAGTTCTTC. Its protein is CASSPTGLAGENEQFF. The full variable domain, in which reference TRBV18 and TRBJ2-1 provide the parts outside the CDR3, is NAGVMQNPRHLVRRRGQEARLRCSPMKGHSHVYWYRQLPEEGLKFMVYLQKENIIDESGMPKERFSAEFPKEGPSILRIQQVVRGDSAAYFCASSPTGLAGENEQFFGPGTRLTVL.

The V and J genes are TRBV7-3 and TRBJ1-1; 7 bases line up with TRBD1. The CDR3 runs 13 residues. The germline V gene encodes CDR1 SGHTA and CDR2 FQGTGA. J was trimmed by 3 bases and V by 5 bases; bases with no gene match: 3. CDR3 in amino acids: CASSVDRDTEAFF. In nucleotides, the CDR3 is TGTGCCAGCAGCGTAGACAGGGACACTGAAGCTTTCTTT.

This clone was seen a single time. V gene TRBV5-4 combines with J gene TRBJ1-5; 9 nucleotides agree with TRBD1. This CDR3 comprises 15 residues. CDR1 and CDR2 from the germline V gene are SGHNT and YYREEE (reference sequence). V lost 4 bases and J lost 10; bases outside the gene matches: 12. CDR3: CASSKGQGEREPQHF. CDR3 nucleotide sequence: TGTGCCAGCAGCAAGGGACAGGGAGAGAGGGAACCCCAGCATTTT. Variable domain in full (rest from reference TRBV5-4 and TRBJ1-5): ETGVTQSPTHLIKTRGQQVTLRCSSQSGHNTVSWYQQALGQGPQFIFQYYREEENGRGNFPPRFSGLQFPNYSSELNVNALELDDSALYLCASSKGQGEREPQHFGDGTRLSIL.

The chain has TRBV7-2 and TRBJ2-7, with 9 bases fitting TRBD1. Germline trimming cut 1 base from V and 3 bases from J; bases unmatched to any gene: 4. Germline-derived CDR1 and CDR2 are SGHTA and FQGNSA. The length of the CDR3 is 15 residues. The CDR3 DNA sequence: TGTGCCAGCAGCTTAGGACAGGGGGTATTCTACGAGCAGTACTTC. Translation: CASSLGQGVFYEQYF.

The chain employs TRBV28 and TRBJ2-3, with D maybe TRBD2 (6 bases). Germline V lookup: CDR1 MDHEN, CDR2 SYDVKM. The CDR3 has 15 amino acids. The V end lost 5 bases, the J end lost 4 bases, and 16 bases lay between the germline ends. The CDR3 DNA follows: TGTGCCAGCAGTCTAGGAGGTGGAGGGCCAGATACGCAGTATTTT. Its protein product is CASSLGGGGPDTQYF.

This chain links TRBV11-2 with TRBJ1-1, with D tentatively TRBD1 (6 bases). Trimming stripped 0 bases from V and 2 bases from J, with 13 bases between. The CDR3 has 16 residues. Germline V gene sequence: CDR1 SGHAT, CDR2 FQNNGV. The CDR3 loop is CASSLDETGINTEAFF. CDR3 nucleotide sequence: TGTGCCAGCAGCTTAGATGAAACAGGGATTAACACTGAAGCTTTCTTT.

The J gene is TRBJ1-2, the V gene TRBV28, with D maybe TRBD1 (6 bases). CDR1 is MDHEN, CDR2 SYDVKM, per germline. V dropped 3 bases and J dropped 4 bases, with 12 bases sitting between them. CDR3 length equals 14 residues. The CDR3 reads CASSFEQGSYGYTF. Here the CDR3 DNA reads TGTGCCAGCAGTTTCGAACAGGGTTCCTATGGCTACACCTTC.

V is TRBV10-3 and J is TRBJ2-2, with TRBD1 as a possible D gene (6 bases). The germline V gene encodes CDR1 ENHRY and CDR2 SYGVKD. The CDR3 is 14 amino acids. V was clipped by 6 bases and J by 2 bases, with 10 bases between them. CDR3 residues: CAISPTGNTGELFF. The DNA for the CDR3 is TGTGCCATCAGCCCGACAGGTAACACCGGGGAGCTGTTTTTT.

The chain uses TRBV5-4 and TRBJ2-7; tentatively, D is TRBD2 (5 bases). Trimming removed 2 bases at V and 0 bases at J, with 12 bases between. Per germline, CDR1 SGHNT and CDR2 YYREEE (reference sequence). The CDR3 spans 15 residues. CDR3 sequence reads: CASSFFGITSYEQYF. CDR3 in DNA: TGTGCCAGCAGCTTCTTCGGGATCACCTCCTACGAGCAGTACTTC.

The gene calls are TRBV7-9 and TRBJ2-3; 8 bases agree with TRBD1. CDR3 length: 15 residues. The germline CDR1 and CDR2 sequences are SEHNR and FQNEAQ (reference sequence). The V and J ends lost 8 bases and 0 bases, in that order; junction bases with no gene match: 7. CDR3 nucleotides: TGTGCCAGCCTCTACAGGGGGTCCAGCACAGATACGCAGTATTTT. It encodes CASLYRGSSTDTQYF.

V usage is TRBV27 and J usage is TRBJ2-7; D might be TRBD1 (6 bases). Germline CDR1 is MNHEY and CDR2 is SMNVEV (reference sequence). The CDR3 runs to 13 residues. V dropped 0 bases and J dropped 12 bases, with 15 bases sitting between them. The CDR3 is CASSLSRTATLYF. The CDR3 bases are TGTGCCAGCAGTTTATCCAGGACAGCGACGCTGTACTTC.

This chain uses TRBV27 with TRBJ2-1, with 11 bases lining up with TRBD2. The CDR3 length is 16 residues. CDR1 is MNHEY and CDR2 is SMNVEV in the germline V gene (reference sequence). The V segment lost 7 bases and the J segment 2 bases; nucleotides outside the gene matches: 7. The CDR3 protein is CASTPTSGTTYNEQFF. The DNA for the CDR3 is TGTGCCAGCACTCCGACTAGCGGGACCACCTACAATGAGCAGTTCTTC.

This clone was detected a few times. This sequence joins TRBV7-9 and TRBJ2-3, with D maybe TRBD2 (7 bases). The CDR3 sequence is 13 residues long. Deletions cut 4 bases from V and 4 bases from J, with 9 bases between. Germline values: CDR1 SEHNR, CDR2 FQNEAQ (reference sequence). The CDR3 region has the DNA TGTGCCAGCAGCTCGCGGGGGCCAGATACGCAGTATTTT. The encoded protein is CASSSRGPDTQYF.

Note on this clone: Other DNA sequences in this specimen translate into the identical CDR3. The chain combines TRBV3-1 (or the pseudogene TRBV3-2) with TRBJ2-7; D unresolved. The CDR3 consists of 14 residues. Germline V gene sequence: CDR1 LGHDT, CDR2 YNNKEL (reference sequence). Trimming cost V 0 bases and J 2 bases, with 8 bases left between them. CDR3 DNA: TGTGCCAGCAGCCAAGATCCGCAGGCCTACGAGCAGTACTTC. Translated, it gives CASSQDPQAYEQYF.

The J gene is TRBJ2-1, the V gene TRBV6-2 or TRBV6-3; the D is unclear. The CDR3 totals 14 residues. Germline V gene data show CDR1 as MNHEY and CDR2 as SVGEGT. V dropped 2 bases and J dropped 7 bases, with 12 bases sitting between them. For the CDR3, the DNA is TGTGCCAGCAGTTACCCGAGTAGATCTAATGAGCAGTTCTTC. Protein product: CASSYPSRSNEQFF.

CDR3: CASSPPGGGMRGAETQYF. The DNA for the CDR3 is TGTGCCAGCAGCCCCCCGGGAGGGGGAATGAGGGGAGCGGAGACCCAGTACTTC. The chain couples TRBV28 to TRBJ2-5; 8 bases are a match to TRBD2. J gave up 5 bases and V 6 bases, and 20 bases lay outside the gene matches. The CDR3 has 18 amino acids. CDR1 MDHEN and CDR2 SYDVKM come from the germline V gene.

The table lists this clone with a few counts. The V call is TRBV21-1, the J call TRBJ1-5. TRBV21-1 is described as a pseudogene. CDR3 length equals 18 residues. In DNA form, the CDR3 reads TGTGCCAGCAGCAAAGAGGAATGGGACTGCAATAGCAATCAGCCCCAGCATTTT. This codes for CASSKEEWDCNSNQPQHF.